A selection of T cell receptor beta chains follows, all from one sample in a study of blood T cell repertoires in COVID-19. TCRdb's table, derived via immunoSEQ multiplex PCR, lists solely in-frame clones and lacks some. Of about 170,000 clones listed, 75% to 90% are singletons. The sequenced sample consisted of PBMCs or T cells enriched from blood (not recorded which). These receptors originate from a woman aged 45-60 years who had recovered from COVID-19. CDR3s include the opening cysteine and the closing phenylalanine or tryptophan. The order of the fields is clone size, J gene, D gene, V gene, CDR3 protein, CDR3 DNA. D genes are given only for firm matches. Size values are once, few and many counts, or a class for expanded clones, and some rows have none.

-	TRBJ2-1	TRBD1	TRBV13	CASSFGDRHNEQFF	TGTGCCAGCAGCTTTGGGGACAGGCACAATGAGCAGTTCTTC
-	TRBJ1-1	TRBD1	TRBV6-2/TRBV6-3	CASSLTGWTEAFF	TGTGCCAGCAGCTTGACAGGGTGGACTGAAGCTTTCTTT
few	TRBJ1-2	-	TRBV28	CASSPGHHYGYTF	TGTGCCAGCAGTCCGGGACACCACTATGGCTACACCTTC
few	TRBJ1-2	TRBD1	TRBV18	CASSPRTGNDGYTF	TGTGCCAGCTCACCACGGACAGGGAACGATGGCTACACCTTC
-	TRBJ1-2	TRBD1	TRBV7-8	CASSPRGTGAGNYGYTF	TGTGCCAGCAGCCCCCGAGGGACAGGGGCGGGCAACTATGGCTACACCTTC
-	TRBJ2-5	-	TRBV5-1	CASSLDPGPQETQYF	TGCGCCAGCAGCTTGGACCCCGGTCCCCAAGAGACCCAGTACTTC
-	TRBJ2-1	-	TRBV20-1	CSAHYNEQFF	TGCAGTGCTCACTACAATGAGCAGTTCTTC
-	TRBJ1-2	-	TRBV2	CASSDRGIGGYGYTF	TGTGCCAGCAGTGACAGGGGTATTGGTGGCTATGGCTACACCTTC
-	TRBJ1-6	-	TRBV7-2	CASSLAPMGRGSIRGSPLHF	TGTGCCAGCAGCTTAGCCCCTATGGGCAGGGGATCAATCAGGGGTTCACCCCTCCACTTT
-	TRBJ2-3	-	TRBV19	CASRGGGDTQYF	TGTGCCAGCAGAGGGGGTGGGGATACGCAGTATTTT
-	TRBJ1-6	-	TRBV6-5	CASSSPGENSPLHF	TGTGCCAGCAGTTCCCCAGGGGAGAATTCACCCCTCCACTTT
-	TRBJ2-1	-	TRBV24-1	CATSDPTANEQFF	TGTGCCACCAGTGACCCGACAGCTAATGAGCAGTTCTTC
once	TRBJ1-1	-	TRBV4-3	CASSQEGQGTTEAFF	TGCGCCAGCAGCCAAGAAGGCCAGGGGACCACTGAAGCTTTCTTT
-	TRBJ1-1	TRBD1	TRBV7-9	CASSSRDRGYTEAFF	TGTGCCAGCAGCTCCCGGGACAGGGGATACACTGAAGCTTTCTTT
-	TRBJ2-3	-	TRBV19	CASSIHHTVLTDTQYF	TGTGCCAGTAGTATACACCATACGGTACTCACAGATACGCAGTATTTT
-	TRBJ2-1	TRBD1	TRBV7-8	CASSARVSPGGQFF	TGTGCCAGCAGCGCCCGTGTCTCTCCAGGGGGGCAGTTCTTC
many	TRBJ1-1	-	TRBV6-5	CASSSSPTGTEAFF	TGTGCCAGCAGTTCCTCCCCCACCGGCACTGAAGCTTTCTTT
-	TRBJ1-5	-	TRBV28	CASTELNQPQHF	TGTGCCAGCACGGAGCTCAATCAGCCCCAGCATTTT